Detailed here is one TCR beta chain. As yet, its antigen is unknown. The same CDR3 also results from other DNA sequences found in this sample. Profiled with immunoSEQ multiplex PCR; TCRdb holds only in-frame clones, not every one. The table records some 2,500,000 clones, less than 95% of them present only once. This entry comes from a study of shared clonotypes between healthy human individuals. Study results and limitations: In general, naive subsets displayed greater estimated richness than memory subsets did.

CDR3 size: 15 residues. In germline, CDR1 is MNHEY, CDR2 SVGAGI. The V end was cut by 4 bases, the J end by 3 bases, with 12 bases between. Sequencing was done on a sample of naive CD4+ T cells from PBMCs. This sample's subset: CD45RA+ positively selected. The chain couples TRBV6-5 to TRBJ2-2; D possibly uses TRBD1 or TRBD2 (5 bases each). This sequence originates from a man aged 18-30 years in good health. Some clones in this sample may be carry-over from other donors' samples. CDR3 sequence reads: CASSSRDGYTGELFF. The CDR3, as DNA: TGTGCCAGCAGTTCCCGGGACGGATACACCGGGGAGCTGTTTTTT.